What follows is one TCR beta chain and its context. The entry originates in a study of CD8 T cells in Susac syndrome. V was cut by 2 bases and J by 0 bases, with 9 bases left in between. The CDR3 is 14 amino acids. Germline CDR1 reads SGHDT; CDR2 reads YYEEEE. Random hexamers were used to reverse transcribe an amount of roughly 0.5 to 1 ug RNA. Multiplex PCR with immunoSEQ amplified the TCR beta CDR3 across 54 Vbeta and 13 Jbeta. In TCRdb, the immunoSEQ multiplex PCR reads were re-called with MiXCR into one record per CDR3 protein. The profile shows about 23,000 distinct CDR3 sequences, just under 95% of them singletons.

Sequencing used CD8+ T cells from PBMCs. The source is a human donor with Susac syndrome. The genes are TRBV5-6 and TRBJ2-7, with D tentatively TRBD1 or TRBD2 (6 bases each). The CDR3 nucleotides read TGTGCCAGCAGCTTCGGGGGCCCCTCCTACGAGCAGTACTTC. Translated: CASSFGGPSYEQYF.